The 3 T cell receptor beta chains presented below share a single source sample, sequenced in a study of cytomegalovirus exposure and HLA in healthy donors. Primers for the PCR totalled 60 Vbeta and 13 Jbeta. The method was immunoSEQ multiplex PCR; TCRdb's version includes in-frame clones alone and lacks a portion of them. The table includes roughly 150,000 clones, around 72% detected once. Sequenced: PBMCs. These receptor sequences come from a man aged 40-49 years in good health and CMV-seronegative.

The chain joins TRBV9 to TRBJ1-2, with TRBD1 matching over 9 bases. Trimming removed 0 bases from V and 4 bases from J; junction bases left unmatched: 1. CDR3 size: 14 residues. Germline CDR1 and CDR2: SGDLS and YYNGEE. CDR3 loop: CASSVVGQGYGYTF. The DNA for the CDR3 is TGTGCCAGCAGCGTAGTGGGACAGGGCTATGGCTACACCTTC.

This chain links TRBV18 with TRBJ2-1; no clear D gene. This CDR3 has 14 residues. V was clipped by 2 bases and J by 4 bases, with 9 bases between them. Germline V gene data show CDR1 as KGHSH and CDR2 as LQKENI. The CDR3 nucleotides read TGTGCCAGCTCACCATCCCGCAGATACAATGAGCAGTTCTTC. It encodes CASSPSRRYNEQFF.

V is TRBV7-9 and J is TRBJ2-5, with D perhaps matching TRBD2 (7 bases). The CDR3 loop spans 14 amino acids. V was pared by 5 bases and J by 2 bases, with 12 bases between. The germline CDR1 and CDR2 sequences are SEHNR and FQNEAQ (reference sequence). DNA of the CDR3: TGTGCCAGCAGCCCAGGGAGGGGGCAAGAGACCCAGTACTTC. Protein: CASSPGRGQETQYF. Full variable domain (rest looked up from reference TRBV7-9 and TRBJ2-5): DTGVSQNPRHKITKRGQNVTFRCDPISEHNRLYWYRQTLGQGPEFLTYFQNEAQLEKSRLLSDRFSAERPKGSFSTLEIQRTEQGDSAMYLCASSPGRGQETQYFGPGTRLLVL.